The 17 T cell receptor beta chains below come from one sample, sequenced in a study of blood T cell repertoires in COVID-19. Using immunoSEQ multiplex PCR, the repertoire was profiled, and TCRdb retains in-frame clones only, with some absent. The sample yields around 190,000 clones, approximately 80% seen once. Specimen: peripheral blood. The receptor set was obtained from a human donor in a cohort sampled during active COVID-19.

The rearrangement links TRBV19 to TRBJ1-2, with D uncertain. The CDR3 sequence is 13 residues long. CDR1 is LNHDA and CDR2 is SQIVND in the germline V gene (reference sequence). Deletions cut 0 bases from V and 2 bases from J, with 4 bases between. The CDR3: CASSIDGNYGYTF. The DNA for the CDR3 is TGTGCCAGTAGTATAGACGGGAACTATGGCTACACCTTC. The complete variable domain, with remaining parts taken from reference TRBV19 and TRBJ1-2, reads DGGITQSPKYLFRKEGQNVTLSCEQNLNHDAMYWYRQDPGQGLRLIYYSQIVNDFQKGDIAEGYSVSREKKESFPLTVTSAQKNPTAFYLCASSIDGNYGYTFGSGTRLTVV.

This chain joins TRBV27 and TRBJ2-7; 7 bases are shared with TRBD1. The V segment lost 8 bases and the J segment 3 bases; nucleotides outside the gene matches: 7. Germline V gene sequence: CDR1 MNHEY, CDR2 SMNVEV (reference sequence). The CDR3 loop spans 13 amino acids. The CDR3 region is CASGGQNLYEQYF. The CDR3, as DNA: TGTGCCAGCGGGGGACAGAACCTCTACGAGCAGTACTTC.

This clone was observed a handful of times. This specimen includes other DNA sequences encoding the same CDR3. The V and J genes are TRBV19 and TRBJ1-5; no definite D call. The CDR3 loop spans 14 amino acids. CDR1 is LNHDA and CDR2 is SQIVND in the germline V gene (reference sequence). Trimming left V 3 bases short and J 3 bases short, with 9 bases between. CDR3: CASSIPFPNQPQHF. CDR3 coding DNA: TGTGCCAGTAGTATCCCCTTCCCCAATCAGCCCCAGCATTTT.

The chain joins TRBV10-2 to TRBJ2-7; 7 nucleotides line up with TRBD1. Germline V gives CDR1 WSHSY, CDR2 SAAADI. The CDR3 loop spans 14 amino acids. V lost 6 bases and J lost 0; bases outside the gene matches: 5. CDR3 residues: CASSATGSSYEQYF. Written as DNA, the CDR3 is TGCGCCAGCAGCGCGACAGGGAGCTCCTACGAGCAGTACTTC.

V is TRBV6-6 and J is TRBJ1-1; TRBD1 agrees at 7 bases. Trimming at V came to 2 bases and at J to 4 bases, leaving 1 base not matched to a gene. In germline, CDR1 is MNHNY, CDR2 SVGAGI (reference sequence). The CDR3 has 13 amino acids. DNA for the CDR3: TGTGCCAGCAGTTACGGGACAGCCACTGAAGCTTTCTTT. Its protein is CASSYGTATEAFF.

This clone was found once. The rearrangement uses TRBV14 and TRBJ2-4; 8 nucleotides match TRBD2. V trimming: 2 bases; J trimming: 7 bases; junction bases outside the gene matches: 4. CDR3 length: 14 residues. Germline CDR1 reads SGHDN; CDR2 reads FVKESK. The CDR3 DNA follows: TGTGCCAGCAGCCAAAGCGGGAGTGTGAACATTCAGTACTTC. Translated, it gives CASSQSGSVNIQYF.

The chain recombines TRBV27 with TRBJ1-4, with D perhaps matching TRBD1 (6 bases). The length of the CDR3 is 15 residues. Trimming stripped 6 bases from V and 4 bases from J, with 15 bases between. Germline V gene sequence: CDR1 MNHEY, CDR2 SMNVEV (reference sequence). For the CDR3, the DNA is TGTGCCAGCAGGCGGACAGAGGGGATTAATGAAAAACTGTTTTTT. It translates to CASRRTEGINEKLFF. The full variable domain, rest sourced from reference TRBV27 and TRBJ1-4, is EAQVTQNPRYLITVTGKKLTVTCSQNMNHEYMSWYRQDPGLGLRQIYYSMNVEVTDKGDVPEGYKVSRKEKRNFPLILESPSPNQTSLYFCASRRTEGINEKLFFGSGTQLSVL.

The chain joins TRBV7-9 to TRBJ2-3; D unresolved. Germline V CDR1 and CDR2: SEHNR, FQNEAQ (reference sequence). Trimming took off 4 bases at V and 0 bases at J, with 20 bases between the two ends. The CDR3 totals 18 residues. The CDR3 protein is CASSSPLLDRESTDTQYF. The CDR3 nucleotides read TGTGCCAGCAGCTCACCCCTTCTAGATCGAGAAAGCACAGATACGCAGTATTTT.

The chain links TRBV27 to TRBJ2-1; D remains unclear. Germline loops: CDR1 MNHEY, CDR2 SMNVEV (reference sequence). V was clipped by 6 bases and J by 8 bases, with 2 bases between them. CDR3 size: 9 residues. The CDR3 loop reads CASSYEQFF. Here the CDR3 DNA reads TGTGCCAGCAGCTATGAGCAGTTCTTC.

The genes are TRBV28 and TRBJ2-1; TRBD2 matches at 13 bases. The CDR3 sequence is 15 residues long. J gave up 6 bases and V 5 bases, and 4 bases lay outside the gene matches. CDR1 and CDR2 from the germline V gene are MDHEN and SYDVKM. The CDR3 sequence: CASSTGTSGTNEQFF. CDR3 bases: TGTGCCAGCAGTACCGGGACTAGCGGGACCAATGAGCAGTTCTTC.

The chain has TRBV19 and TRBJ2-3, with D tentatively TRBD2 (6 bases). V lost 6 bases to trimming and J lost 1 base, with 14 bases between them. Germline CDR1 is LNHDA and CDR2 is SQIVND (reference sequence). The CDR3 is 15 amino acids. The CDR3 loop reads CASSLLVAGTDTQYF. CDR3 DNA: TGTGCCAGTAGCTTACTGGTAGCGGGCACAGATACGCAGTATTTT.

Here the CDR3 reads CASSQESGRQYF. The CDR3, as DNA: TGTGCCAGCAGCCAAGAAAGCGGACGGCAGTACTTC. This rearrangement joins TRBV14 to TRBJ2-7; a possible D gene is TRBD2 (5 bases). The CDR3 has 12 residues. The germline gives CDR1 SGHDN, CDR2 FVKESK. Trimming left V 0 bases short and J 9 bases short, with 9 bases between.

The rearrangement uses TRBV10-1 and TRBJ2-7, with D tentatively TRBD1 (5 bases). V was shortened by 5 bases and J by 3 bases, with 11 bases between the two germline ends. The CDR3 runs 13 residues. CDR1 is WNHNN and CDR2 is SYGVQD in the germline V gene (reference sequence). The CDR3 sequence: CASSLGHIYEQYF. The CDR3 DNA follows: TGCGCCAGCAGTCTAGGACACATCTACGAGCAGTACTTC.

The chain uses TRBV2 and TRBJ2-2; a weak D match, TRBD1 (6 bases). The germline V gene has CDR1 SNHLY and CDR2 FYNNEI. V lost 10 bases and J lost 1, with 13 bases in between. This CDR3 has 14 amino acids. The CDR3 sequence: CAKMNRENTGELFF. In DNA, the CDR3 is TGTGCCAAAATGAACAGGGAGAACACCGGGGAGCTGTTTTTT.

The chain combines TRBV4-3 with TRBJ2-7, with D tentatively TRBD1 (5 bases). Looked up from germline, CDR1 is LGHNA and CDR2 is YSLEER. The CDR3 runs 15 residues. V was clipped by 3 bases and J by 0 bases, with 12 bases between them. The CDR3 reads CASSQQDMSSYEQYF. The DNA of the CDR3 is TGCGCCAGCAGCCAGCAGGACATGAGCTCCTACGAGCAGTACTTC.

The V call is TRBV11-2, the J call TRBJ1-1; 8 nucleotides agree with TRBD1. This CDR3 has 13 residues. Germline lookup yields CDR1 SGHAT and CDR2 FQNNGV. The ends lost 5 bases at V and 4 bases at J; junction bases unmatched: 3. CDR3: CASSTTGGTEAFF. CDR3 nucleotide sequence: TGTGCCAGCAGCACTACAGGGGGCACTGAAGCTTTCTTT.

The chain recombines TRBV3-1 (or the pseudogene TRBV3-2) with TRBJ2-5, with 14 bases matching TRBD2. CDR1 is LGHDT and CDR2 is YNNKEL in the germline V gene (reference sequence). The CDR3 consists of 15 residues. Trimming cost V 4 bases and J 8 bases; bases outside gene matches: 6. Written as DNA, the CDR3 is TGTGCCAGCAGCCCGACTAGCGGGGGGGACACAACCCAGTACTTC. Its protein is CASSPTSGGDTTQYF.